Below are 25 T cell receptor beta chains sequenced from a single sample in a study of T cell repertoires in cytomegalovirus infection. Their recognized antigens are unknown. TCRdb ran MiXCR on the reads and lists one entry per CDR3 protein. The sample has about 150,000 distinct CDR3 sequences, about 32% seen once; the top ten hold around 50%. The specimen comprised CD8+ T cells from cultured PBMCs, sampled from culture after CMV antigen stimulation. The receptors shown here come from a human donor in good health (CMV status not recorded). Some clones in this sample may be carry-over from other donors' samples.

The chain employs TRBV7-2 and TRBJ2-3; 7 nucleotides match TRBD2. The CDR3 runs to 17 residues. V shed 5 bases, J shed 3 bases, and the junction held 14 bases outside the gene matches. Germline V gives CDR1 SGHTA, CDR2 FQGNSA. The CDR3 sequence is CASSRRSSGGQTDTQYF. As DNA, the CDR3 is TGTGCCAGCAGCCGACGTAGCTCGGGGGGTCAGACAGATACGCAGTATTTT.

This CDR3 reads CASRGLNEQFF. The CDR3 coding sequence is TGTGCCAGCCGGGGCCTCAATGAGCAGTTCTTC. The V and J genes are TRBV2 and TRBJ2-1; D is perhaps TRBD1 or TRBD2 (5 bases each). This CDR3 is built from 11 residues. Trimming left V 8 bases short and J 6 bases short, with 8 bases between. The V gene's germline CDR1 is SNHLY and CDR2 FYNNEI.

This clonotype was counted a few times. CDR3 in amino acids: CASSVRLAGALEQFF. Written as DNA, the CDR3 is TGTGCCAGCAGTGTTAGGCTAGCGGGGGCCCTTGAGCAGTTCTTC. The chain recombines TRBV2 with TRBJ2-1, with 10 bases that match TRBD2. Germline CDR1 reads SNHLY; CDR2 reads FYNNEI. V lost 4 bases, J lost 9 bases, and 9 bases stayed unmatched. The CDR3 length is 15 residues.

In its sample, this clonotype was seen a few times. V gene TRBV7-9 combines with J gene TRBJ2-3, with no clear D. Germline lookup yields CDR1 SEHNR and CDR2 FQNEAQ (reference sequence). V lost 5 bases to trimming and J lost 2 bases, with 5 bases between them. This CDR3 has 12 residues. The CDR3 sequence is CASSRYTDTQYF. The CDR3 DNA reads TGTGCCAGCAGCCGCTACACAGATACGCAGTATTTT.

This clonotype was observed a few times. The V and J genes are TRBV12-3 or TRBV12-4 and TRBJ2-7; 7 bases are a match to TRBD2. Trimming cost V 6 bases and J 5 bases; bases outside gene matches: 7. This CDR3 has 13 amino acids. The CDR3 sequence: CASSTGGRNEQYF. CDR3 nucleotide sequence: TGTGCCAGCAGCACGGGGGGTAGGAACGAGCAGTACTTC.

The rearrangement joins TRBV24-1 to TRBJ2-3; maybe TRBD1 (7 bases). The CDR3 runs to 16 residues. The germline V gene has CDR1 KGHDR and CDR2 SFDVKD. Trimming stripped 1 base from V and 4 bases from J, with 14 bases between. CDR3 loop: CATSDFEQGGADTQYF. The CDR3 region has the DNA TGTGCCACCAGTGATTTTGAGCAGGGGGGCGCAGATACGCAGTATTTT.

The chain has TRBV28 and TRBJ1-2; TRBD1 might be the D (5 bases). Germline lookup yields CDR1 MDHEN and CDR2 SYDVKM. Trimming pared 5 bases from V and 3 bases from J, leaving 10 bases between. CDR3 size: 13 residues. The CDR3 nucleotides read TGTGCCAGCAGTGGGCTGGGGGACTATGGCTACACCTTC. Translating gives CASSGLGDYGYTF.

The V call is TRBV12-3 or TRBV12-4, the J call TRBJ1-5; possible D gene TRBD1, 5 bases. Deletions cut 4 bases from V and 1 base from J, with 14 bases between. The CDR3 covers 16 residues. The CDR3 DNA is TGTGCCAGCAGTTCCCGGGGCGGTTGGAGCAATCAGCCCCAGCATTTT. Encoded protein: CASSSRGGWSNQPQHF.

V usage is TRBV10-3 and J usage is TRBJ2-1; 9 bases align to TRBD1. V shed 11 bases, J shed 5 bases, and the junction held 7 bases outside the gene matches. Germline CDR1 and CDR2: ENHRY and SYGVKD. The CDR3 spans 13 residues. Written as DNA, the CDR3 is TGTGCCGCGCGGGACAGGGAGGACAATGAGCAGTTCTTC. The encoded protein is CAARDREDNEQFF.

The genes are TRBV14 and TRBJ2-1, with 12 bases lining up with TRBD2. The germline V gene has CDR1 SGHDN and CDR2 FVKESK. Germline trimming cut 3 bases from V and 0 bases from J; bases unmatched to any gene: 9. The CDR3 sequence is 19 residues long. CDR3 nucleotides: TGTGCCAGCAGCCATAATCCGGGACTAGCGGGTGACTCCTACAATGAGCAGTTCTTC. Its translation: CASSHNPGLAGDSYNEQFF.

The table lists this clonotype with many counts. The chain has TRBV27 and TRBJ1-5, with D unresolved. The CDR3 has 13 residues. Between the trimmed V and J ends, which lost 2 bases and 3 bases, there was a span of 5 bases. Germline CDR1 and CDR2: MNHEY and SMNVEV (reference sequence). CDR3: CASSLGPNQPQHF. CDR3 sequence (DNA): TGTGCCAGCAGTTTAGGTCCCAATCAGCCCCAGCATTTT.

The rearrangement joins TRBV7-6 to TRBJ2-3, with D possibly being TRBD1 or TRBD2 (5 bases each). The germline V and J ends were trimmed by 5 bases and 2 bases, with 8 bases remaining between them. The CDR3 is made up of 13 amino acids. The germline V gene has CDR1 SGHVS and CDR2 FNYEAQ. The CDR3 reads CASSRDHTDTQYF. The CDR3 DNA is TGTGCCAGCAGCCGGGACCACACAGATACGCAGTATTTT.

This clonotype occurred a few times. CDR3 coding DNA: TGCGCCAGCAGCCAAACGACTAGCGGGAACACCGGGGAGCTGTTTTTT. It is translated as CASSQTTSGNTGELFF. The rearrangement uses TRBV4-1 and TRBJ2-2, with 9 nucleotides matching TRBD2. The CDR3 runs 16 residues. The V and J ends lost 2 bases and 1 base, in that order; junction bases with no gene match: 2. Germline CDR1 is MGHRA and CDR2 is YSYEKL.

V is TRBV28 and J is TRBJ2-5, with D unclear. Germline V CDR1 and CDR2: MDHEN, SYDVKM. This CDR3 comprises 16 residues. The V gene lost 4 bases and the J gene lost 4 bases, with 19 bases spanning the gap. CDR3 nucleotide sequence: TGTGCCAGCAGTTCTCCGACGATCCCGGACGGAGAGACCCAGTACTTC. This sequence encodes CASSSPTIPDGETQYF.

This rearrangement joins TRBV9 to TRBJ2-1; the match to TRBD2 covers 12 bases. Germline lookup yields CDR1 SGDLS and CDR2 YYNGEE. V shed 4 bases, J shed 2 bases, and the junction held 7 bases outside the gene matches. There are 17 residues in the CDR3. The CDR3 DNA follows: TGTGCCAGCAGCCCAGGGACTAGCGGGCCGACCTACAATGAGCAGTTCTTC. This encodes CASSPGTSGPTYNEQFF.

CDR3 nucleotides: TGTGCCAGCAGCTCCGCAGGGGAAGATCCATATAATTCACCCCTCCACTTT. As protein: CASSSAGEDPYNSPLHF. The rearrangement uses TRBV7-9 and TRBJ1-6, with a possible D match to TRBD1 (6 bases). V lost 4 bases, J lost 4 bases, and 17 bases lay in between. CDR1 is SEHNR and CDR2 is FQNEAQ in the germline V gene (reference sequence). The CDR3 extends over 17 amino acids.

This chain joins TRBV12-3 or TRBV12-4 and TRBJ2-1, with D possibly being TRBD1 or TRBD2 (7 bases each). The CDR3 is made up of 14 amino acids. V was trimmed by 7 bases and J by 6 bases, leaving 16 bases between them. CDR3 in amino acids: CASTSGGGLNEQFF. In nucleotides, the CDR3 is TGTGCCAGCACCTCAGGGGGGGGCCTCAATGAGCAGTTCTTC.

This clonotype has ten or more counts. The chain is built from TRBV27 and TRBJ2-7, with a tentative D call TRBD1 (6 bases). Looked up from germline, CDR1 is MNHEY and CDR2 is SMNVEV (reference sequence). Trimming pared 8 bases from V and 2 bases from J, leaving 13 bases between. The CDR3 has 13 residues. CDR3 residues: CASDPGGPYEQYF. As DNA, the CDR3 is TGTGCCAGCGACCCTGGGGGCCCCTACGAGCAGTACTTC.

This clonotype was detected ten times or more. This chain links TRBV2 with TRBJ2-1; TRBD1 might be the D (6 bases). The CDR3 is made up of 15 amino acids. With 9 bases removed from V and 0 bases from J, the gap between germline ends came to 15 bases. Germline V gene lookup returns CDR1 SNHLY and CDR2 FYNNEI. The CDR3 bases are TGTGCCAGGACGGGACACCCGAGCTCCTACAATGAGCAGTTCTTC. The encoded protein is CARTGHPSSYNEQFF. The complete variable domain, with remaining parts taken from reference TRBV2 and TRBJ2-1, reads EPEVTQTPSHQVTQMGQEVILRCVPISNHLYFYWYRQILGQKVEFLVSFYNNEISEKSEIFDDQFSVERPDGSNFTLKIRSTKLEDSAMYFCARTGHPSSYNEQFFGPGTRLTVL.

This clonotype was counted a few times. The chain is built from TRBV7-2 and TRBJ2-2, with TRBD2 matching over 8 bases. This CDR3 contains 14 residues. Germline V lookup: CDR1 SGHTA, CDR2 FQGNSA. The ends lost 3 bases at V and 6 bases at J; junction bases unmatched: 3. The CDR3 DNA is TGTGCCAGCAGCTTCCTCGGGGGGGCCGGGGAGCTGTTTTTT. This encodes CASSFLGGAGELFF.

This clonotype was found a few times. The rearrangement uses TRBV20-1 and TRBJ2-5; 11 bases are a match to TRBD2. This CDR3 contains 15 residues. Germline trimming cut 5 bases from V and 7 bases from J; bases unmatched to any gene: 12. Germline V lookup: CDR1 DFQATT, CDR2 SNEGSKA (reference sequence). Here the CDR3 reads CSAHPGLAAGGTQYF. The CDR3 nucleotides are TGCAGTGCTCACCCGGGACTAGCGGCCGGGGGGACCCAGTACTTC.

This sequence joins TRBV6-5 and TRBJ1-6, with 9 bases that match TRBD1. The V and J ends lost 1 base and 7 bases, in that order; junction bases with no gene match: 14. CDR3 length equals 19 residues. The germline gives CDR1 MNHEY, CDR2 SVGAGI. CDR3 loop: CASSYWSQRGTGSNSPLHF. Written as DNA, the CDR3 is TGTGCCAGCAGTTACTGGAGTCAGAGGGGGACAGGGTCCAATTCACCCCTCCACTTT.

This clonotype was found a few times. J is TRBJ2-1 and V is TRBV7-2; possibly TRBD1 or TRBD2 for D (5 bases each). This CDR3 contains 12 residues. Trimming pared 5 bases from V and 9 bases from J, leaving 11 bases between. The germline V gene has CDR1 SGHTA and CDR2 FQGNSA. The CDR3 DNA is TGTGCCAGCAGCGAAAGTGGGGGTGAGCAGTTCTTC. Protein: CASSESGGEQFF.

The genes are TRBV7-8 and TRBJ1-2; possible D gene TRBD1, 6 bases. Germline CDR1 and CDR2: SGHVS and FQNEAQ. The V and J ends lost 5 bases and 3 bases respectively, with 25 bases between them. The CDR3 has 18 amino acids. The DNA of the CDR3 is TGTGCCAGCAGCACTCTTAAGGGTACGGGGGGCGCAGACTATGGCTACACCTTC. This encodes CASSTLKGTGGADYGYTF.

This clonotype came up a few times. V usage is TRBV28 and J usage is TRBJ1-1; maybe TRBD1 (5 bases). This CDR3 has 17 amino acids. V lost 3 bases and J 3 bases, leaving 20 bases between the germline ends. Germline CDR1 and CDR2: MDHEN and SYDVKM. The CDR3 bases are TGTGCCAGCAGTTTCGAAGGGGCGCGATTTAGGGACACTGAAGCTTTCTTT. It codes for CASSFEGARFRDTEAFF.